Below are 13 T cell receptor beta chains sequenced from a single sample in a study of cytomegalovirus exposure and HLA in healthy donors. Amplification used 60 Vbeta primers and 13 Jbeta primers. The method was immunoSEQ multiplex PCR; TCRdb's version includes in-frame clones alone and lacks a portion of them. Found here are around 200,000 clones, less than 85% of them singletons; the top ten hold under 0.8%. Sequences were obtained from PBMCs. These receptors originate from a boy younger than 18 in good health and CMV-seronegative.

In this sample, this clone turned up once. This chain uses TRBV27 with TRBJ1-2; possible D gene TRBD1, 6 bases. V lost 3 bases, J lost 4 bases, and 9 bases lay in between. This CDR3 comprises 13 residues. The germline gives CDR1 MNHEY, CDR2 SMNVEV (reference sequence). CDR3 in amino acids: CASSFGGPYGYTF. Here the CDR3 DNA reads TGTGCCAGCAGTTTCGGGGGGCCCTATGGCTACACCTTC.

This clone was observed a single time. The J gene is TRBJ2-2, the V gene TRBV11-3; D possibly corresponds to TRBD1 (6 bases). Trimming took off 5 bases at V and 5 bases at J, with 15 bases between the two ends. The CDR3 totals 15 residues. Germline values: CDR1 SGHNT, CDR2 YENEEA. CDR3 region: CASSPRTAPTGELFF. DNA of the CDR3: TGTGCCAGCAGCCCCCGGACAGCTCCAACCGGGGAGCTGTTTTTT. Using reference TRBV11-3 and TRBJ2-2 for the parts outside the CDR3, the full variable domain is EAGVVQSPRYKIIEKKQPVAFWCNPISGHNTLYWYLQNLGQGPELLIRYENEEAVDDSQLPKDRFSAERLKGVDSTLKIQPAELGDSAVYLCASSPRTAPTGELFFGEGSRLTVL.

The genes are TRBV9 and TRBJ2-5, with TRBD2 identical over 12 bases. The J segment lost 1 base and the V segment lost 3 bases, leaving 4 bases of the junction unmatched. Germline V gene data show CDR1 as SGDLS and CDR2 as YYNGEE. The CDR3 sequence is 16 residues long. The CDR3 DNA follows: TGTGCCAGCAGCGCCGGGACTAGCGGGCTCCAAGAGACCCAGTACTTC. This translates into CASSAGTSGLQETQYF.

The CDR3 region has the DNA TGTGCCAGCAGCTTGGGGGGGGAGGACAATGAGCAGTTCTTC. It yields the protein CASSLGGEDNEQFF. The rearrangement links TRBV7-2 to TRBJ2-1; 7 positions agree with TRBD2. CDR3 length: 14 amino acids. Looked up from germline, CDR1 is SGHTA and CDR2 is FQGNSA. With 3 bases clipped from V and 5 bases from J, the junction kept 4 bases outside the gene matches.

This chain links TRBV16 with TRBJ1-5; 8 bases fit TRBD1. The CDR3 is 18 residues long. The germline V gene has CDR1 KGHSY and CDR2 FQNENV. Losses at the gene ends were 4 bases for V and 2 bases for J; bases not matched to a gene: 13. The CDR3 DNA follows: TGTGCCAGCAGCCGCCATATACCCGACAGGGGCGGCAATCAGCCCCAGCATTTT. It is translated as CASSRHIPDRGGNQPQHF.

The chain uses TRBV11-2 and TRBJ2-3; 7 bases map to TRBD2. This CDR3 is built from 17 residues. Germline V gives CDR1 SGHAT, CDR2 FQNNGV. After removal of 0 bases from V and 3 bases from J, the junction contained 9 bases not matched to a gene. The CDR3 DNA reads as TGTGCCAGCAGCTTAGAGTCCCTTGGGGGGGATACAGATACGCAGTATTTT. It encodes CASSLESLGGDTDTQYF.

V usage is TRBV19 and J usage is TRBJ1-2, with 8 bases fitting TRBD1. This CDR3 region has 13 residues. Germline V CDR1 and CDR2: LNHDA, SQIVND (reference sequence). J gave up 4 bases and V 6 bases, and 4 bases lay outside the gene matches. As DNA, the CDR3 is TGTGCCAGTAGGGCAGACAGGGGCTATGGCTACACCTTC. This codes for CASRADRGYGYTF. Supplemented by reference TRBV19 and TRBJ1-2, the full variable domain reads DGGITQSPKYLFRKEGQNVTLSCEQNLNHDAMYWYRQDPGQGLRLIYYSQIVNDFQKGDIAEGYSVSREKKESFPLTVTSAQKNPTAFYLCASRADRGYGYTFGSGTRLTVV.

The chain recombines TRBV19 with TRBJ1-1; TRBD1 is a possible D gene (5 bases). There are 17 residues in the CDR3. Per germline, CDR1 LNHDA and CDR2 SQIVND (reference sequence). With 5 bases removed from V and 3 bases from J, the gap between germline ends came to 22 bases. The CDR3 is CASSETPGLEVDTEAFF. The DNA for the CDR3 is TGTGCCAGTAGTGAAACCCCGGGACTCGAGGTGGACACTGAAGCTTTCTTT.

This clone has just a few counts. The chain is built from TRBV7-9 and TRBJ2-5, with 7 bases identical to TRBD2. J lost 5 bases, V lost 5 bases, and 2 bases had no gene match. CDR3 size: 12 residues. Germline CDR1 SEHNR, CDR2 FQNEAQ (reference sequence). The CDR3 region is CASSQAGETQYF. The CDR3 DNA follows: TGTGCCAGCAGCCAAGCGGGGGAGACCCAGTACTTC.

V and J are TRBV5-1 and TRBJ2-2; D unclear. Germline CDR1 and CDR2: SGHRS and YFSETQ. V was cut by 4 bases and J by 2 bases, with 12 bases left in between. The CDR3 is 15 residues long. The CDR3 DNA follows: TGCGCCAGCAGCGAGTGGCGGAAAAACACCGGGGAGCTGTTTTTT. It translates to CASSEWRKNTGELFF.

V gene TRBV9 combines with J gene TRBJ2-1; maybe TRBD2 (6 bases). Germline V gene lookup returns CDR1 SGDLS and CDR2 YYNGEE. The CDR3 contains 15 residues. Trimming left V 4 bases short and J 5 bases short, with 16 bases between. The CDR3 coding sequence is TGTGCCAGCAGCCAACTGACTAGGAAGCACAATGAGCAGTTCTTC. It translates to CASSQLTRKHNEQFF.

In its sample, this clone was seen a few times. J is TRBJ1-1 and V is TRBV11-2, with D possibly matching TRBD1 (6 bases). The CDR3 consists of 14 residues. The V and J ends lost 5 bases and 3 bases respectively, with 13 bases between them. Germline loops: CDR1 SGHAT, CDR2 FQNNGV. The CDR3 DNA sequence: TGTGCCAGCAGCCTAACAGGGAGGGACACTGAAGCTTTCTTT. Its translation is CASSLTGRDTEAFF.

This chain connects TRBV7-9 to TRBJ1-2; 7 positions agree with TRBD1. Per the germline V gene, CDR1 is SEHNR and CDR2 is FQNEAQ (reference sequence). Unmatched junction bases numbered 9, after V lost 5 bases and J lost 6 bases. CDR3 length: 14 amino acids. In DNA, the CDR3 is TGTGCCAGCAGCGTGTACAGGGGTCTCAATGGCTACACCTTC. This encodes CASSVYRGLNGYTF.